Included here is one T cell receptor beta chain sequence, with context. The antigen is not known. This CDR3 has 14 residues. V was shortened by 8 bases and J by 0 bases, with 11 bases between the two germline ends. Germline-derived CDR1 and CDR2 are LNHDA and SQIVND (reference sequence). This sample stems from a study of T cell repertoires in cytomegalovirus infection. About the research overall: Public TCR beta signatures provided an indication of both CMV infection and a matching HLA type. Regarding the study as a whole: It was HLA-C-restricted CMV-specific TCR beta clonotypes that dominated the response ex vivo. Cumulative frequency of public TCR beta families picked out carriers of CMV plus the relevant HLA.

One entry per CDR3 protein results from TCRdb running MiXCR on the reads. This sample has 700,000 to 850,000 distinct CDR3 sequences, with approximately 32% found just once. V is TRBV19 and J is TRBJ1-5, with a possible D match to TRBD1 (6 bases). The sequenced sample was cultured CD8+ T cells from PBMCs, obtained from culture after CMV antigen stimulation. The TCR sequence derives from a human donor in good health (CMV status not recorded). Some clones in this sample may be carry-over from other donors' samples. DNA for the CDR3: TGTGCCAGTGGCAGGGGTGATAGCAATCAGCCCCAGCATTTT. The encoded protein is CASGRGDSNQPQHF.